This T cell receptor (beta chain) was captured in a study of pediatric ulcerative colitis. Overall study results and limits: Blood samples from a couple of patients yielded substantially fewer templates and were excluded from blood-rectal overlap analysis.

Assay: immunoSEQ multiplex PCR; the TCRdb copy retains only in-frame clones and omits some. Of 64,000 or so clones detected, just over 75% appear once; the ten largest clones hold under 6.5%. Trimming left V 5 bases short and J 7 bases short, with 11 bases between. The CDR3 length is 12 residues. Germline V lookup: CDR1 LNHDA, CDR2 SQIVND (reference sequence). This clone has a handful of counts. Its antigen is not known. This clonotype was sampled from a boy aged 5-17 years with moderate ulcerative colitis. The chain joins TRBV19 to TRBJ1-1; a possible D gene is TRBD1 (5 bases). The specimen was blood. Written as DNA, the CDR3 is TGTGCCAGTAGTCCTGGGACCCTTGAAGCTTTCTTT. It encodes CASSPGTLEAFF.